This T cell receptor (beta chain) was found in a study of cytomegalovirus exposure and HLA in healthy donors. Germline-derived CDR1 and CDR2 are SGDLS and YYNGEE. The CDR3 spans 14 residues. The V gene end was trimmed by 4 bases and the J gene end by 3 bases; junction bases not matched to a gene: 7. In the PCR, 60 Vbeta and 13 Jbeta primers were used. Repertoires were generated with immunoSEQ multiplex PCR, while TCRdb's copy carries only in-frame clones and drops some. In the table there are 80,000 or so clones, 75% to 80% of which are singletons. Sequences were obtained from PBMCs. The clonotype was recovered from a man aged 35-49 years in good health and CMV-seronegative. The V and J genes are TRBV9 and TRBJ2-7; 7 positions agree with TRBD1. The DNA of the CDR3 is TGTGCCAGCAGCCCGGTGGGACAGAACTACGAGCAGTACTTC. Amino acids: CASSPVGQNYEQYF.